This passage covers 20 T cell receptor beta chains from one sample sequenced in a study of PD-1 blockade in mismatch repair-deficient tumors. Measured with immunoSEQ multiplex PCR; TCRdb has only the in-frame clones, and not every one. In the table there are roughly 120,000 clones, about nine tenths of which are singletons. This specimen was peripheral blood, taken 70 to 73 weeks after starting pembrolizumab. The receptor set was obtained from an adult with mismatch repair-deficient cancer.

The chain combines TRBV28 with TRBJ2-7; 7 bases line up with TRBD2. CDR3 length: 14 residues. J was trimmed by 3 bases and V by 4 bases; bases with no gene match: 6. Germline values: CDR1 MDHEN, CDR2 SYDVKM. The CDR3 loop is CASSWIKRDYEQYF. The CDR3 DNA reads TGTGCCAGCAGTTGGATTAAGCGGGACTACGAGCAGTACTTC. The full variable domain, in which reference TRBV28 and TRBJ2-7 provide the parts outside the CDR3, is DVKVTQSSRYLVKRTGEKVFLECVQDMDHENMFWYRQDPGLGLRLIYFSYDVKMKEKGDIPEGYSVSREKKERFSLILESASTNQTSMYLCASSWIKRDYEQYFGPGTRLTVT.

The rearrangement uses TRBV10-3 and TRBJ2-7; a possible D gene is TRBD2 (7 bases). V lost 4 bases to trimming and J lost 3 bases, with 16 bases between them. The CDR3 is made up of 15 amino acids. Germline values: CDR1 ENHRY, CDR2 SYGVKD. In nucleotides, the CDR3 is TGTGCCATCAGTGGGGGGGGGCGATATAACTACGAGCAGTACTTC. Protein product: CAISGGGRYNYEQYF.

The chain recombines TRBV6-6 with TRBJ2-3, with D unclear. Trimming took off 2 bases at V and 2 bases at J, with 8 bases between the two ends. This CDR3 spans 14 amino acids. Germline V gene lookup returns CDR1 MNHNY and CDR2 SVGAGI (reference sequence). DNA of the CDR3: TGTGCCAGCAGTTACGCAGAGACCACAGATACGCAGTATTTT. Translation gives CASSYAETTDTQYF.

This clone was seen a single time. The CDR3 sequence is CASSSGQGGGSYEQYF. CDR3 nucleotide sequence: TGTGCCAGCAGCTCAGGACAGGGCGGAGGCTCCTACGAGCAGTACTTC. The chain couples TRBV11-2 to TRBJ2-7; 8 bases match TRBD1. Unmatched junction bases numbered 8, after V lost 4 bases and J lost 0 bases. Germline V gives CDR1 SGHAT, CDR2 FQNNGV. The CDR3 is 16 amino acids.

V is TRBV5-6 and J is TRBJ2-7; possibly TRBD1 or TRBD2 for D (5 bases each). With 0 bases removed from V and 1 base from J, the gap between germline ends came to 8 bases. Germline V gene sequence: CDR1 SGHDT, CDR2 YYEEEE. CDR3 length: 14 amino acids. In DNA, the CDR3 is TGTGCCAGCAGCTTGGGGGACCTTTCCTACGAGCAGTACTTC. Amino acids: CASSLGDLSYEQYF.

J is TRBJ1-1 and V is TRBV7-9; a possible D gene is TRBD1 (6 bases). Germline V gives CDR1 SEHNR, CDR2 FQNEAQ (reference sequence). The V gene lost 5 bases and the J gene lost 1 base, with 11 bases spanning the gap. The CDR3 spans 14 residues. The CDR3: CASSPRTENTEAFF. The CDR3 DNA reads as TGTGCCAGCAGCCCTCGGACAGAGAACACTGAAGCTTTCTTT.

This rearrangement joins TRBV4-2 to TRBJ2-3; D unclear. Germline V gene sequence: CDR1 LGHNA, CDR2 YNFKEQ. This CDR3 region has 14 residues. Trimming removed 2 bases from V and 2 bases from J, with 8 bases in between. The DNA for the CDR3 is TGTGCCAGCAGCCAACGATCGACCACAGATACGCAGTATTTT. Translating gives CASSQRSTTDTQYF.

This clone was seen just once. The chain links TRBV11-2 to TRBJ2-2; TRBD1 is a possible D gene (5 bases). CDR3 size: 16 residues. Germline V gene sequence: CDR1 SGHAT, CDR2 FQNNGV. Trimming removed 1 base at V and 1 base at J, with 10 bases between. The CDR3 protein is CASSLGAGKNTGELFF. The DNA for the CDR3 is TGTGCCAGCAGCTTAGGGGCAGGGAAGAACACCGGGGAGCTGTTTTTT.

The V gene is TRBV14, the J gene TRBJ2-1; D perhaps matches TRBD1 (5 bases). The germline gives CDR1 SGHDN, CDR2 FVKESK. The ends were cut back, 4 bases at V and 0 bases at J, with 16 bases in the middle. This CDR3 comprises 17 residues. The CDR3 is CASSPNKGLSSYNEQFF. The CDR3 DNA reads TGTGCCAGCAGCCCCAACAAGGGGCTTAGCTCCTACAATGAGCAGTTCTTC.

The chain recombines TRBV30 with TRBJ1-6; D may be TRBD1 (6 bases). There are 15 residues in the CDR3. Germline CDR1 is GTSNPN and CDR2 is SVGIG (reference sequence). Trimming removed 3 bases from V and 0 bases from J, with 9 bases in between. The CDR3 loop reads CAWRQGSSYNSPLHF. The CDR3 DNA is TGTGCCTGGAGACAGGGCAGCTCCTATAATTCACCCCTCCACTTT. The whole variable domain, remainder taken from reference TRBV30 and TRBJ1-6, is SQTIHQWPATLVQPVGSPLSLECTVEGTSNPNLYWYRQAAGRGLQLLFYSVGIGQISSEVPQNLSASRPQDRQFILSSKKLLLSDSGFYLCAWRQGSSYNSPLHFGNGTRLTVT.

V and J are TRBV4-1 and TRBJ2-5, with D perhaps TRBD1 (6 bases). This CDR3 region has 15 residues. Germline V gives CDR1 MGHRA, CDR2 YSYEKL. V lost 0 bases, J lost 5 bases, and 13 bases lay in between. The CDR3: CASSQETGQGETQYF. CDR3 coding DNA: TGCGCCAGCAGCCAAGAGACCGGGCAGGGGGAGACCCAGTACTTC.

V gene TRBV6-5 combines with J gene TRBJ2-3; 12 positions agree with TRBD2. With V trimmed by 3 bases and J by 5 bases, 6 bases remained unmatched. There are 16 residues in the CDR3. Looked up from germline, CDR1 is MNHEY and CDR2 is SVGAGI. The DNA for the CDR3 is TGTGCCAGCAGTTATCGACTAGCGGGAGATGGAGATACGCAGTATTTT. It yields the protein CASSYRLAGDGDTQYF.

The chain uses TRBV6-5 and TRBJ2-7; D unresolved. This CDR3 is built from 14 residues. The V end lost 6 bases, the J end lost 3 bases, and 15 bases lay between the germline ends. From germline, CDR1 is MNHEY and CDR2 SVGAGI. CDR3: CASRPRLVYYEQYF. The CDR3 DNA follows: TGTGCCAGCAGGCCACGACTTGTATACTACGAGCAGTACTTC.

This clone was observed a handful of times. V is TRBV9 and J is TRBJ2-7; possible D gene TRBD2, 6 bases. V dropped 3 bases and J dropped 4 bases, with 17 bases sitting between them. The CDR3 runs 15 residues. Germline-derived CDR1 and CDR2 are SGDLS and YYNGEE. The CDR3 region is CASSAGSGASYEQYF. In nucleotides, the CDR3 is TGTGCCAGCAGCGCCGGGAGTGGGGCCTCGTACGAGCAGTACTTC.

J is TRBJ2-1 and V is TRBV5-8; TRBD1 matches at 7 bases. The V gene end was trimmed by 4 bases and the J gene end by 5 bases; junction bases not matched to a gene: 6. CDR1 SGHTS and CDR2 YDEGEE come from the germline V gene. The CDR3 is 14 residues long. The chain's CDR3 is CASSPYRGDNEQFF. As DNA, the CDR3 is TGTGCCAGCAGCCCTTACAGGGGTGACAATGAGCAGTTCTTC.

The chain employs TRBV6-1 and TRBJ2-7; TRBD2 aligns across 8 bases. This CDR3 is built from 16 residues. Trimming took 4 bases from V and 3 from J; bases not matched to a gene: 11. Per the germline V gene, CDR1 is MNHNS and CDR2 is SASEGT. The CDR3 coding sequence is TGTGCCAGCAGTGGCAAACCGGGACTAGAAGGCTACGAGCAGTACTTC. It yields the protein CASSGKPGLEGYEQYF.

This chain joins TRBV19 and TRBJ2-1, with 7 bases identical to TRBD2. Germline-derived CDR1 and CDR2 are LNHDA and SQIVND (reference sequence). After removal of 4 bases from V and 3 bases from J, the junction contained 6 bases not matched to a gene. CDR3 length: 15 residues. CDR3 coding DNA: TGTGCCAGTAGTAGTAGCGGGCTAATCTACAATGAGCAGTTCTTC. Encoded protein: CASSSSGLIYNEQFF.

The chain recombines TRBV5-1 with TRBJ2-5, with 14 nucleotides matching TRBD2. With V trimmed by 4 bases and J by 7 bases, 9 bases remained unmatched. This CDR3 is 16 amino acids long. In germline, CDR1 is SGHRS, CDR2 YFSETQ. CDR3 residues: CASSPGLAGVWGTQYF. The CDR3 DNA is TGCGCCAGCAGCCCGGGACTAGCGGGAGTTTGGGGGACCCAGTACTTC.

V usage is TRBV11-2 and J usage is TRBJ1-1; no clear D gene. This CDR3 has 15 residues. Deletions cut 0 bases from V and 0 bases from J, with 8 bases between. CDR1 and CDR2 from the germline V gene are SGHAT and FQNNGV. CDR3 nucleotide sequence: TGTGCCAGCAGCTTAGATAACGGGGTGAACACTGAAGCTTTCTTT. Translated, it gives CASSLDNGVNTEAFF.

This chain joins TRBV28 and TRBJ2-7; unclear D gene. CDR1 and CDR2 (germline): MDHEN, SYDVKM. V was clipped by 3 bases and J by 2 bases, with 8 bases between them. The CDR3 runs 13 residues. The CDR3 coding sequence is TGTGCCAGCAGTTTCTTGCAGACCTACGAGCAGTACTTC. Its translation is CASSFLQTYEQYF.